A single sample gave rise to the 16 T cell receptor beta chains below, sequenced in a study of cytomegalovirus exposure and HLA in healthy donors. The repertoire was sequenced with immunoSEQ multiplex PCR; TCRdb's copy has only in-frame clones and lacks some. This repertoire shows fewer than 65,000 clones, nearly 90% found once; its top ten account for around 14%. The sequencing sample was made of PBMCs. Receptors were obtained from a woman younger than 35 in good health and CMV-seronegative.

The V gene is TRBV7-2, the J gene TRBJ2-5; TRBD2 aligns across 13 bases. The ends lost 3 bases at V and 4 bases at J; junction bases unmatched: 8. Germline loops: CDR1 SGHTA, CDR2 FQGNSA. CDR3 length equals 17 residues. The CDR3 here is CASSFGLAGDMGETQYF. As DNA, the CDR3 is TGTGCCAGCAGCTTTGGACTAGCGGGGGACATGGGAGAGACCCAGTACTTC.

In DNA form, the CDR3 reads TGCAGCGTTGAAGGCGGCTCAGGGGTCGACGATCAAGAGACCCAGTACTTC. Amino acid sequence: CSVEGGSGVDDQETQYF. The V call is TRBV29-1, the J call TRBJ2-5, with D possibly being TRBD1 (6 bases). The V gene lost 1 base and the J gene lost 2 bases, with 20 bases spanning the gap. CDR3 length equals 17 residues. Germline V CDR1 and CDR2: SQVTM, ANQGSEA.

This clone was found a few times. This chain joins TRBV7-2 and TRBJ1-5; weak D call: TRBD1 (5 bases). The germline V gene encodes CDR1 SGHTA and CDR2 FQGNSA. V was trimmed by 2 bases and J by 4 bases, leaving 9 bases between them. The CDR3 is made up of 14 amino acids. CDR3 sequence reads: CASSLKGANQPQHF. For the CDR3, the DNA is TGTGCCAGCAGCTTAAAAGGGGCAAATCAGCCCCAGCATTTT. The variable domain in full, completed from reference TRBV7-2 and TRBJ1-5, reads GAGVSQSPSNKVTEKGKDVELRCDPISGHTALYWYRQSLGQGLEFLIYFQGNSAPDKSGLPSDRFSAERTGGSVSTLTIQRTQQEDSAVYLCASSLKGANQPQHFGDGTRLSIL.

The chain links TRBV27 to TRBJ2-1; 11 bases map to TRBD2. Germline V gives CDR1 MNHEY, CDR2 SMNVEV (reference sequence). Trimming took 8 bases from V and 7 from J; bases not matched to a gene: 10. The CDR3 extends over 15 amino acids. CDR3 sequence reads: CASVPLAGGGNEQFF. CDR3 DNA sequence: TGTGCCAGCGTCCCTCTAGCGGGAGGCGGAAATGAGCAGTTCTTC.

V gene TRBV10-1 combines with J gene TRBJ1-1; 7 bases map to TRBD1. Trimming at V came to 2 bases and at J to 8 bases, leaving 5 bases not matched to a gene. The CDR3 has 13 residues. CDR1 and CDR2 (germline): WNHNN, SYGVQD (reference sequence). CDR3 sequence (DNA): TGCGCCAGCAGTGAGGGGGGACAGATAGAAGCTTTCTTT. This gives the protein CASSEGGQIEAFF.

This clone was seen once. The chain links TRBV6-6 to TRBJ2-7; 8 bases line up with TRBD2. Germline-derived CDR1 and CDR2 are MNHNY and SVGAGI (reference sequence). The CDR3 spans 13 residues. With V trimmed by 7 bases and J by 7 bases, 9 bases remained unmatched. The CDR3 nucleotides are TGTGCCAGCATCTCTGGTCGGGGGGGTGAGCAGTACTTC. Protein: CASISGRGGEQYF.

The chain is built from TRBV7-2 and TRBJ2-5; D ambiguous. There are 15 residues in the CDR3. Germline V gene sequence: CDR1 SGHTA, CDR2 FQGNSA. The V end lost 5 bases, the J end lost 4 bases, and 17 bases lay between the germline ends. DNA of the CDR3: TGTGCCAGCAGCATAAAAGTCCAGCGAGTAGAGACCCAGTACTTC. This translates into CASSIKVQRVETQYF.

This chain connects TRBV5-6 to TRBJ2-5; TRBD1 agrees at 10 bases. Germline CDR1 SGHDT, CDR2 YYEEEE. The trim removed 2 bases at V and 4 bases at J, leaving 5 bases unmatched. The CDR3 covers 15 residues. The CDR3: CASSFGTGVPETQYF. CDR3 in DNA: TGTGCCAGCAGCTTCGGGACAGGGGTCCCAGAGACCCAGTACTTC. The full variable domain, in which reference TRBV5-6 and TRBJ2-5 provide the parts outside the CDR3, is DAGVTQSPTHLIKTRGQQVTLRCSPKSGHDTVSWYQQALGQGPQFIFQYYEEEERQRGNFPDRFSGHQFPNYSSELNVNALLLGDSALYLCASSFGTGVPETQYFGPGTRLLVL.

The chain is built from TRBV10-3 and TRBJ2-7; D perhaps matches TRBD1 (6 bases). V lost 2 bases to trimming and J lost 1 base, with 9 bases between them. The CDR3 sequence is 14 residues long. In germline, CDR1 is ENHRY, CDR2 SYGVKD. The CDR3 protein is CAISEPDRSYEQYF. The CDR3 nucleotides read TGTGCCATCAGTGAGCCGGACAGATCCTACGAGCAGTACTTC.

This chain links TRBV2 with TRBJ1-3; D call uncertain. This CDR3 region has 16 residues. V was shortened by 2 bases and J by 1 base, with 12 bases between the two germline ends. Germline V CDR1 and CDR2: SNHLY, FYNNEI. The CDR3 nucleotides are TGTGCCAGCAGTGAAAGGAGCCGGCGTTCTGGAAACACCATATATTTT. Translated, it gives CASSERSRRSGNTIYF.

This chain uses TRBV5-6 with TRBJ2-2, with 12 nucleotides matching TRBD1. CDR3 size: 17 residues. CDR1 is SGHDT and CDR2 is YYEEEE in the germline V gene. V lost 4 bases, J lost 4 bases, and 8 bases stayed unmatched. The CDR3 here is CASSTGTGGAGTGELFF. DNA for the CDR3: TGTGCCAGCAGCACCGGGACAGGGGGCGCGGGCACCGGGGAGCTGTTTTTT.

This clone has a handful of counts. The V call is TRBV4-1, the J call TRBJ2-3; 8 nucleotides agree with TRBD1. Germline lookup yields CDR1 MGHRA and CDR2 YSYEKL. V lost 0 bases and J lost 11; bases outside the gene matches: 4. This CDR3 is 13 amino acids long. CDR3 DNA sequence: TGCGCCAGCAGCCAAGATCAGGGACAGGAGCAGTATTTT. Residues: CASSQDQGQEQYF.

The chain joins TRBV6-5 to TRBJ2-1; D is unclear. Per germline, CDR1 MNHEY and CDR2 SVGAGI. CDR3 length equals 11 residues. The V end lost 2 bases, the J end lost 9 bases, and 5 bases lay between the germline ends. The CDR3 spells CASSYASEQFF. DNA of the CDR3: TGTGCCAGCAGTTACGCTAGTGAGCAGTTCTTC.

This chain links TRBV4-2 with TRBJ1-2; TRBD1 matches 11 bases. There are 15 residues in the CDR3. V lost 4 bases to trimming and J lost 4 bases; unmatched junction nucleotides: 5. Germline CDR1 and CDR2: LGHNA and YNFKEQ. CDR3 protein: CASSPGQGVVYGYTF. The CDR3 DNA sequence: TGTGCCAGCAGCCCGGGACAGGGGGTGGTCTATGGCTACACCTTC.

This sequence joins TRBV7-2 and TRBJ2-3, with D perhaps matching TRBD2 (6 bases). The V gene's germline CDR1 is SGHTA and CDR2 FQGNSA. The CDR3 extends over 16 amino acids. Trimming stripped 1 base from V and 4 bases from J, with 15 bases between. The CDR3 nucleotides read TGTGCCAGCAGCTTAGGCGGCGCGGGATGGGCAGATACGCAGTATTTT. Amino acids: CASSLGGAGWADTQYF.

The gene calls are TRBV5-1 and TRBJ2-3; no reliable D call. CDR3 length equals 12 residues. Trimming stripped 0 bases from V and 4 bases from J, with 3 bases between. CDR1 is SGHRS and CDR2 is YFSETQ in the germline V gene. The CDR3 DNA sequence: TGCGCCAGCAGCTTGGTCTCAGATACGCAGTATTTT. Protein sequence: CASSLVSDTQYF. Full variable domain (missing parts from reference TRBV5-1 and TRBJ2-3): KAGVTQTPRYLIKTRGQQVTLSCSPISGHRSVSWYQQTPGQGLQFLFEYFSETQRNKGNFPGRFSGRQFSNSRSEMNVSTLELGDSALYLCASSLVSDTQYFGPGTRLTVL.